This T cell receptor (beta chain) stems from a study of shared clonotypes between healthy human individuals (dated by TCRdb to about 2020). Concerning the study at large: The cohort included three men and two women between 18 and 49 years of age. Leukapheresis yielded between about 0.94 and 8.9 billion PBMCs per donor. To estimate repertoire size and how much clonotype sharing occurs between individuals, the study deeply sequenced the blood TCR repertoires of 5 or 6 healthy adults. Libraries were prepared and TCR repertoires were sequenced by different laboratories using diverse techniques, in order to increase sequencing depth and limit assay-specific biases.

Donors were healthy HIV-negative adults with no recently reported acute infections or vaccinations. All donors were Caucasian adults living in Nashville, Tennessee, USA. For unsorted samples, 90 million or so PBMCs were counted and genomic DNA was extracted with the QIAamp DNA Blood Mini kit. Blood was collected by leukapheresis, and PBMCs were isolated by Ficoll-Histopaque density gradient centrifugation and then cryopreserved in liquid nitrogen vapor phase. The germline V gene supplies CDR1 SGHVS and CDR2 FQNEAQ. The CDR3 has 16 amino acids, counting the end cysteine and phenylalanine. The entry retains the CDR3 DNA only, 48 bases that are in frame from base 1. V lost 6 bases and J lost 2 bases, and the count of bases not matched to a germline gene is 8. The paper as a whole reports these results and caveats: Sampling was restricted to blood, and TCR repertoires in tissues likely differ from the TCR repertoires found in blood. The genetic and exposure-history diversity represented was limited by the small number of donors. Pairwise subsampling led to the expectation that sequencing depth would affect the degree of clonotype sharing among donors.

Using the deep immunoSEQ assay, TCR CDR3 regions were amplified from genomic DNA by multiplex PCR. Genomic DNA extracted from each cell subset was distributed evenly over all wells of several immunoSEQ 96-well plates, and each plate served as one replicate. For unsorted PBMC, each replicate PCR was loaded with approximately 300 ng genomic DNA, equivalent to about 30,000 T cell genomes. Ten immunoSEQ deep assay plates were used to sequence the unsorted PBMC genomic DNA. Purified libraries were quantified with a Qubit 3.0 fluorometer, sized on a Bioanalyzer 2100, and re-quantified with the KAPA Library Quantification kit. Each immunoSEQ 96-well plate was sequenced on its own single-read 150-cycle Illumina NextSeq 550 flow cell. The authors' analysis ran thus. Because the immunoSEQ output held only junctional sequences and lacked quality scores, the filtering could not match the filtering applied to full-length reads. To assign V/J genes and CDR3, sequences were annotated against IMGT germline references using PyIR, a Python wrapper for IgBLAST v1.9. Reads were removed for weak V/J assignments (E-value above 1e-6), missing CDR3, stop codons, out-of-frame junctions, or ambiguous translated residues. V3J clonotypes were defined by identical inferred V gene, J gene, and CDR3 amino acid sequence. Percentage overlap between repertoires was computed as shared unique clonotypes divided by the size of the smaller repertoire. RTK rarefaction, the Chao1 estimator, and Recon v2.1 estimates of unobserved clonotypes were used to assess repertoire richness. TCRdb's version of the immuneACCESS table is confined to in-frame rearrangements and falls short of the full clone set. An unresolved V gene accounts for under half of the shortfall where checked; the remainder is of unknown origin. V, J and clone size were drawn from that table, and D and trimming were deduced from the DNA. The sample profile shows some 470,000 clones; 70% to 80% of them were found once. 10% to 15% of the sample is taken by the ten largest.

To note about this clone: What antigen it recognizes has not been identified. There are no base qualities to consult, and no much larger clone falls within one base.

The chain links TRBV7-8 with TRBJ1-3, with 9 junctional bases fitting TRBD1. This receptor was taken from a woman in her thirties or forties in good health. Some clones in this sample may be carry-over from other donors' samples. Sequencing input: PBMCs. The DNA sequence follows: TGTGCCAGCAGTAGCCCGGGGACAGGGACTGGAAACACCATATATTTT. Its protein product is CASSSPGTGTGNTIYF. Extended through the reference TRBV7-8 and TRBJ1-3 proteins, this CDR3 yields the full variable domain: GAGVSQSPRYKVAKRGQDVALRCDPISGHVSLFWYQQALGQGPEFLTYFQNEAQLDKSGLPSDRFFAERPEGSVSTLKIQRTQQEDSAVYLCASSSPGTGTGNTIYFGEGSWLTVV.